These 9 T cell receptor beta chains originate from one sample sequenced in a study of blood T cell repertoires in COVID-19. The protocol was immunoSEQ multiplex PCR, while the TCRdb copy is restricted to in-frame clones and leaves out a portion. The sample has 400,000 to 550,000 clones, about 85% seen once; the top ten hold 1.5% to 2%. Material for sequencing was PBMCs or T cells enriched from blood (not recorded which). These receptors came from a woman under 30 with acute COVID-19.

This chain uses TRBV5-1 with TRBJ2-1; 12 bases are shared with TRBD2. The germline gives CDR1 SGHRS, CDR2 YFSETQ. CDR3 length: 16 amino acids. Trimming at V came to 4 bases and at J to 14 bases, leaving 16 bases not matched to a gene. CDR3 residues: CASSTGTLAGGPIEFF. Here the CDR3 DNA reads TGCGCCAGCAGCACCGGAACGCTAGCGGGAGGGCCCATTGAGTTCTTC.

This sequence joins TRBV6-5 and TRBJ2-7; weak D call: TRBD2 (5 bases). Germline lookup yields CDR1 MNHEY and CDR2 SVGAGI. The CDR3 sequence is 15 residues long. V lost 1 base and J 7 bases, leaving 17 bases between the germline ends. CDR3 sequence (DNA): TGTGCCAGCAGTTACTTAAAAACCCTAGCCGCTGAGCAGTACTTC. Translated, it gives CASSYLKTLAAEQYF.

This clone has only one observation. V is TRBV27 and J is TRBJ1-2, with 10 bases matching TRBD1. The germline V gene has CDR1 MNHEY and CDR2 SMNVEV (reference sequence). CDR3 length: 13 amino acids. Trimming at V came to 6 bases and at J to 10 bases, leaving 8 bases not matched to a gene. The CDR3 nucleotides are TGTGCCAGCAGCCTCGGCGGGACAGGGGACTACACCTTC. Translation: CASSLGGTGDYTF.

The J gene is TRBJ2-7, the V gene TRBV6-5; 7 bases line up with TRBD1. Germline loops: CDR1 MNHEY, CDR2 SVGAGI. The length of the CDR3 is 15 residues. The trim removed 6 bases at V and 5 bases at J, leaving 13 bases unmatched. CDR3 in DNA: TGTGCCAGCAGACCTCTCAGGGGGAAAGATGACGAGCAGTACTTC. This translates into CASRPLRGKDDEQYF.

The chain carries TRBV2 and TRBJ1-1, with D unresolved. The ends were cut back, 4 bases at V and 3 bases at J, with 9 bases in the middle. The CDR3 totals 13 residues. Germline CDR1 is SNHLY and CDR2 is FYNNEI. CDR3 region: CASSVEGYTEAFF. The CDR3 DNA is TGTGCCAGCAGTGTGGAGGGTTACACTGAAGCTTTCTTT.

The gene calls are TRBV6-4 and TRBJ1-2; TRBD1 matches at 7 bases. The length of the CDR3 is 14 residues. Germline assignment: CDR1 MRHNA and CDR2 SNTAGT. V dropped 5 bases and J dropped 2; count of bases not matched to a gene: 5. The CDR3 sequence: CASSHEGGNYGYTF. In DNA, the CDR3 is TGTGCCAGCAGTCACGAAGGGGGCAACTATGGCTACACCTTC.

The chain couples TRBV5-1 to TRBJ2-3; D gene ambiguous. V shed 4 bases and J shed 0 bases, with 15 bases lying between them. The CDR3 contains 16 residues. In germline, CDR1 is SGHRS, CDR2 YFSETQ. For the CDR3, the DNA is TGCGCCAGCAGCACCCTCAGTTTTGTCAGCACAGATACGCAGTATTTT. Protein sequence: CASSTLSFVSTDTQYF.

This chain uses TRBV10-3 with TRBJ2-2, with D uncertain. CDR1 is ENHRY and CDR2 is SYGVKD in the germline V gene. This CDR3 region has 12 residues. The germline V and J ends were trimmed by 9 bases and 2 bases, with 7 bases remaining between them. CDR3 protein: CAITGNTGELFF. As DNA, the CDR3 is TGTGCCATAACCGGTAACACCGGGGAGCTGTTTTTT.

The chain is built from TRBV5-1 and TRBJ1-2, with 9 bases fitting TRBD1. This CDR3 spans 17 amino acids. Trimming removed 1 base from V and 5 bases from J; junction bases left unmatched: 12. CDR1 SGHRS and CDR2 YFSETQ come from the germline V gene. The DNA for the CDR3 is TGCGCCAGCAGCTTGATGCCCCCGGGACAGGGATTATATGGCTACACCTTC. Translated, it gives CASSLMPPGQGLYGYTF.